This T cell receptor beta chain was identified during a study of T cells after yellow fever vaccination. One entry per CDR3 protein, called by TCRdb with MiXCR from the 5' RACE reads. The table has about 260,000 distinct CDR3 sequences, 10% to 15% seen once. This clonotype was seen a few times. Its matching antigen is unknown. The ends were cut back, 0 bases at V and 8 bases at J, with 14 bases in the middle. CDR1 and CDR2 (germline): SGHVS, FQNEAQ. The CDR3 covers 15 residues. Regarding the study as a whole: The secondary response was weaker, and its peak arrived faster, on day 5 versus 15.

This chain joins TRBV7-8 and TRBJ1-5, with TRBD1 as a possible D gene (6 bases). Sequenced here: CD4+ T cells sorted from PBMCs, sampled 45 days after the yellow fever booster vaccination. The TCR sequence derives from a man aged 25-40 years who received the YFV17D yellow fever vaccine. The CDR3 nucleotides are TGTGCCAGCAGCTTAGCGGGGGGCCGTGGTAAGCCCCAGCATTTT. It encodes CASSLAGGRGKPQHF.